This T cell receptor (beta chain) emerged from a study of blood T cell repertoires in COVID-19 (TCRdb year 2020). Describing the broader study: Samples from collaborators originated in the United States, Italy and Spain and spanned both the acute and convalescent phases of COVID-19. The prospective study material was composed of cDNA or gDNA derived from T cells, B-cell-depleted T cells, or PBMCs. Subjects who had been exposed to COVID-19, were actively infected with it, or had recovered from it provided the deeply sampled blood TCRbeta repertoires that made up the dataset. The repertoires were released in a freely available public database intended as a resource for research on the immune response to SARS-CoV-2. The samples were drawn from two sources: the first 160 participants of the ongoing ImmuneRACE study, and over 1,000 subjects contributed by 6 global collaborators. A de-identified subject ID, COVID-19 status, age in years and sex were almost always included in the sample metadata. Where available, HLA class I and class II types were obtained from metadata supplied by the sample provider rather than from assay-based typing. Results the study describes overall, beyond this receptor: The amount of clinical and demographic metadata varied by source and participant and was provided uncurated.

A second Seattle source provided samples from volunteer blood donors who had recovered from COVID-19. Whole blood was collected in K2EDTA tubes by collaborating institutions according to the institutions' own protocols. For TCRbeta analysis, collaborators shipped samples in one of three forms: frozen whole blood, isolated PBMCs, or DNA extracted from either of those sample types. As to this clone: The target of this receptor is not known. No base-level quality is on record; no much larger clone is a single base apart.

The immunoSEQ Assay, a bias-controlled multiplex PCR, was used to amplify TCRbeta CDR3 regions from genomic DNA. Per the original workflow: Within the assay, amplification of reference gene primers was used to estimate how many nucleated cells each sample contained. To quantify the absolute abundance of each unique TCRbeta CDR3 rearrangement, sequence reads were collapsed and filtered. For each sample, productive Simpson clonality was calculated by taking the square root of Simpson's diversity index across productive rearrangements. TCRdb holds this immuneACCESS table with in-frame rearrangements only. Some clones are missing; in checked studies, unresolved V genes explain under half, and the rest has no known cause. That table gives V, J and clone size, and the DNA gave D and trimming. The sample profile shows about 180,000 clones; 80% to 90% of them were found once. Of the sample, roughly 2% falls within the top ten clones.

For this chain, trimming is 8 bases at the V end and 4 bases at the J end, and the number of junction bases without a gene match is 8. Per the germline V gene, SQVTM is the CDR1 and ANQGSEA is the CDR2. The CDR3, from cysteine to phenylalanine, totals 12 residues. Only CDR3 DNA remains: 36 bases, in frame from the first base. The sequencing input was peripheral blood. The chain uses TRBV29-1 and TRBJ2-7; 7 central nucleotides agree with TRBD1. This receptor was taken from a man younger than 30 who had recovered from COVID-19. The sequenced DNA: TGCAGCACTACGGGACAGTCTTACGAGCAGTACTTC. Its coded protein is CSTTGQSYEQYF.